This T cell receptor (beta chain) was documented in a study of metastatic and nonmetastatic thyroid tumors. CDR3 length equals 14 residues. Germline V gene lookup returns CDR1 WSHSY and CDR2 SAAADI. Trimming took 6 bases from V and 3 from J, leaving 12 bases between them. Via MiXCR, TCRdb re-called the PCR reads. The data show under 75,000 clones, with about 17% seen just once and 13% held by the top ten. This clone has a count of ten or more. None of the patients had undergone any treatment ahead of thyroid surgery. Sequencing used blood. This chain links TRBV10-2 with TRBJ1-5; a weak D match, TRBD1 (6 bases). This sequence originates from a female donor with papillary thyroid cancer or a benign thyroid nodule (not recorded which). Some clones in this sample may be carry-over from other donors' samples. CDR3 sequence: CASRETGFNQPQHF. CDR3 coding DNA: TGCGCCAGCAGGGAGACAGGTTTCAATCAGCCCCAGCATTTT.